This T cell receptor (beta chain) was sequenced for a study of cytomegalovirus exposure and HLA in healthy donors. The CDR3 covers 16 residues. V lost 6 bases and J lost 4; bases outside the gene matches: 11. Germline CDR1 reads MNHEY; CDR2 reads SMNVEV (reference sequence). The PCR used 60 Vbeta and 13 Jbeta primers. Sequenced by immunoSEQ multiplex PCR; TCRdb stores in-frame clones only, minus some. The sample holds roughly 140,000 clones; roughly 80% are singletons and the top ten take 3.5% to 4.5%. The sequence came from a woman aged 40 to 50 in good health and CMV-seropositive. The specimen sequenced was PBMCs. The V call is TRBV27, the J call TRBJ2-7; 11 bases map to TRBD2. The DNA of the CDR3 is TGTGCCAGCAGCACACTAGCGGGAGCTTTAAATTACGAGCAGTACTTC. Amino acid sequence: CASSTLAGALNYEQYF.